The next 20 T cell receptor beta chains were all read from a single sample in a study of blood T cell repertoires in COVID-19. Libraries were prepared by immunoSEQ multiplex PCR; TCRdb keeps only in-frame clonotypes and omits some of them. The profile shows roughly 120,000 clones, 65% to 85% of them singletons. The material sequenced was peripheral blood. The receptors originated from a woman in her seventies with acute or convalescent COVID-19.

The chain links TRBV6-6 to TRBJ1-2; TRBD1 is a possible D gene (6 bases). The CDR3 runs to 13 residues. Trimming took 6 bases from V and 4 from J, leaving 12 bases between them. CDR1 is MNHNY, CDR2 SVGAGI, per germline (reference sequence). The CDR3, as DNA: TGTGCCAGCAGGACAGGAGTACTCTATGGCTACACCTTC. Residues: CASRTGVLYGYTF.

The chain employs TRBV3-1 (or the pseudogene TRBV3-2) and TRBJ1-1; D ambiguous. Trimming stripped 2 bases from V and 4 bases from J, with 17 bases between. Germline CDR1 is LGHDT and CDR2 is YNNKEL (reference sequence). The CDR3 loop spans 16 amino acids. CDR3: CASSQRPLRERTEAFF. The CDR3 region has the DNA TGTGCCAGCAGCCAACGACCATTGAGGGAACGCACTGAAGCTTTCTTT.

CDR3 loop: CASRLPGKGYTF. The CDR3 nucleotides are TGTGCCAGCAGGTTACCAGGGAAGGGCTACACCTTC. The chain has TRBV6-5 and TRBJ1-2; D possibly corresponds to TRBD1 (5 bases). V lost 6 bases and J lost 8, with 13 bases in between. This CDR3 has 12 amino acids. Per the germline V gene, CDR1 is MNHEY and CDR2 is SVGAGI.

The chain couples TRBV9 to TRBJ2-7; D is possibly TRBD2 (7 bases). The V end was cut by 0 bases, the J end by 0 bases, with 10 bases between. There are 15 residues in the CDR3. Germline CDR1 is SGDLS and CDR2 is YYNGEE. Here the CDR3 reads CASSVEGGGSYEQYF. The CDR3 bases are TGTGCCAGCAGCGTAGAGGGAGGGGGCTCCTACGAGCAGTACTTC. The whole variable domain, filled in from reference TRBV9 and TRBJ2-7, reads DSGVTQTPKHLITATGQRVTLRCSPRSGDLSVYWYQQSLDQGLQFLIQYYNGEERAKGNILERFSAQQFPDLHSELNLSSLELGDSALYFCASSVEGGGSYEQYFGPGTRLTVT.

The J gene is TRBJ2-5, the V gene TRBV7-3; D is possibly TRBD2 (7 bases). The germline CDR1 and CDR2 sequences are SGHTA and FQGTGA. V dropped 2 bases and J dropped 5 bases, with 12 bases sitting between them. The CDR3 spans 14 residues. CDR3 DNA: TGTGCCAGCAGCTTAGACGGGGGGCAGGAGACCCAGTACTTC. Its protein is CASSLDGGQETQYF.

This sequence joins TRBV7-6 and TRBJ2-7; D may be TRBD1 (6 bases). This CDR3 spans 13 amino acids. CDR1 is SGHVS, CDR2 FNYEAQ, per germline. V gave up 4 bases and J gave up 4 bases, with 11 bases separating them. The CDR3 sequence: CASSSTQGYEQYF. DNA of the CDR3: TGTGCCAGCAGCTCCACTCAGGGGTACGAGCAGTACTTC. Full variable domain (missing parts from reference TRBV7-6 and TRBJ2-7): GAGVSQSPRYKVTKRGQDVALRCDPISGHVSLYWYRQALGQGPEFLTYFNYEAQQDKSGLPNDRFSAERPEGSISTLTIQRTEQRDSAMYRCASSSTQGYEQYFGPGTRLTVT.

This clone has more than one count but fewer than ten. The V and J genes are TRBV6-4 and TRBJ1-2, with 10 nucleotides matching TRBD1. J was trimmed by 7 bases and V by 6 bases; bases with no gene match: 8. Germline-derived CDR1 and CDR2 are MRHNA and SNTAGT. CDR3 length equals 14 residues. In DNA form, the CDR3 reads TGTGCCAGCAGCCCGGGACAGGGGTTAGGTGGCTACACCTTC. Its protein product is CASSPGQGLGGYTF.

The genes are TRBV28 and TRBJ2-7; D uncertain. The CDR3 contains 11 residues. The V gene lost 5 bases and the J gene lost 3 bases, with 5 bases spanning the gap. From germline, CDR1 is MDHEN and CDR2 SYDVKM. This chain's CDR3 is CASSLDYEQYF. The CDR3 nucleotides are TGTGCCAGCAGTCTAGACTACGAGCAGTACTTC.

In this sample, this clone turned up a few times. The V call is TRBV3-1 (or the pseudogene TRBV3-2), the J call TRBJ1-1, with D possibly matching TRBD1 (5 bases). The V gene's germline CDR1 is LGHDT and CDR2 YNNKEL (reference sequence). The CDR3 is 14 amino acids. V lost 2 bases, J lost 5 bases, and 12 bases lay in between. CDR3 loop: CASSQNGGGTEAFF. CDR3 nucleotide sequence: TGTGCCAGCAGCCAAAATGGGGGAGGGACTGAAGCTTTCTTT.

The CDR3 coding sequence is TGTGCCAGCAGCCCCCAGGCGCTAGCGGGAGGGAATGAGCAGTTCTTC. It codes for CASSPQALAGGNEQFF. The rearrangement links TRBV11-2 to TRBJ2-1, with 12 bases fitting TRBD2. CDR3 length: 16 residues. Trimming took 5 bases from V and 7 from J; bases not matched to a gene: 9. In germline, CDR1 is SGHAT, CDR2 FQNNGV.

In its sample, this clone was seen once. The V gene is TRBV10-1, the J gene TRBJ2-1, with D unclear. This CDR3 region has 15 residues. V was shortened by 4 bases and J by 0 bases, with 10 bases between the two germline ends. Germline CDR1 is WNHNN and CDR2 is SYGVQD (reference sequence). The CDR3 loop reads CASSAVPSSYNEQFF. CDR3 bases: TGCGCCAGCAGTGCCGTTCCTAGCTCCTACAATGAGCAGTTCTTC.

J is TRBJ2-5 and V is TRBV19; 13 bases fit TRBD2. Germline loops: CDR1 LNHDA, CDR2 SQIVND (reference sequence). The trim removed 9 bases at V and 6 bases at J, leaving 7 bases unmatched. The CDR3 extends over 14 amino acids. The DNA of the CDR3 is TGTGCCAGCCCCCGACTAGCGGGAGGACAGACCCAGTACTTC. Protein product: CASPRLAGGQTQYF.

This chain links TRBV27 with TRBJ2-1; the match to TRBD2 covers 10 bases. The J segment lost 4 bases and the V segment lost 6 bases, leaving 6 bases of the junction unmatched. The CDR3 has 15 residues. Germline CDR1 MNHEY, CDR2 SMNVEV (reference sequence). The chain's CDR3 is CASRPSGGAYNEQFF. The CDR3 coding sequence is TGTGCCAGCAGACCAAGCGGGGGGGCTTACAATGAGCAGTTCTTC.

This sequence joins TRBV7-2 and TRBJ1-5, with 7 bases aligning to TRBD1. After removal of 6 bases from V and 0 bases from J, the junction contained 2 bases not matched to a gene. This CDR3 has 14 residues. Germline V gives CDR1 SGHTA, CDR2 FQGNSA. The CDR3 nucleotides are TGTGCCAGCAGTCGGGACAGTAGCAATCAGCCCCAGCATTTT. Translated, it gives CASSRDSSNQPQHF.

The rearrangement uses TRBV12-3 or TRBV12-4 and TRBJ1-1, with D perhaps TRBD1 (5 bases). The V gene lost 6 bases and the J gene lost 1 base, with 9 bases spanning the gap. This CDR3 has 13 amino acids. CDR3 DNA sequence: TGTGCCAGCAGCCCGGGGGAGAACACTGAAGCTTTCTTT. Translated: CASSPGENTEAFF.

The chain employs TRBV19 and TRBJ2-1; 10 bases align to TRBD2. The J segment lost 7 bases and the V segment lost 6 bases, leaving 15 bases of the junction unmatched. CDR3 size: 17 residues. Germline loops: CDR1 LNHDA, CDR2 SQIVND (reference sequence). In DNA, the CDR3 is TGTGCCAGTAGCCCAAACCTACTAGCGGGAATAGGAAATGAGCAGTTCTTC. Translating it yields CASSPNLLAGIGNEQFF.

The CDR3 DNA sequence: TGTGCCAGCAGACAGGGGTTGAACACTGAAGCTTTCTTT. Translation: CASRQGLNTEAFF. The chain employs TRBV2 and TRBJ1-1, with 7 bases matching TRBD1. In germline, CDR1 is SNHLY, CDR2 FYNNEI. The CDR3 totals 13 residues. V was pared by 6 bases and J by 0 bases, with 1 base of the junction left unmatched.

V usage is TRBV5-1 and J usage is TRBJ2-5; 9 nucleotides agree with TRBD2. The CDR3 covers 15 residues. Germline V lookup: CDR1 SGHRS, CDR2 YFSETQ. V gave up 4 bases and J gave up 5 bases; unmatched junction bases: 9. The CDR3 sequence is CASSTSGTSWETQYF. CDR3 in DNA: TGCGCCAGCAGCACGTCCGGGACTAGCTGGGAGACCCAGTACTTC.

The chain carries TRBV10-1 and TRBJ2-4; perhaps TRBD2 as D (5 bases). Germline V CDR1 and CDR2: WNHNN, SYGVQD (reference sequence). The CDR3 length is 14 residues. Deletions cut 5 bases from V and 0 bases from J, with 8 bases between. CDR3 nucleotides: TGCGCCAGCAGTTACAGCGGAGCCAAAAACATTCAGTACTTC. As protein: CASSYSGAKNIQYF.

This chain joins TRBV2 and TRBJ2-1; 11 bases are shared with TRBD2. Germline assignment: CDR1 SNHLY and CDR2 FYNNEI. Germline trimming cut 7 bases from V and 7 bases from J; bases unmatched to any gene: 9. This CDR3 spans 15 amino acids. In nucleotides, the CDR3 is TGTGCCAGCAAAGGTATCGGGACTAGCGGAAATGAGCAGTTCTTC. Translating gives CASKGIGTSGNEQFF.